This T cell receptor beta chain appears in the sequencing data of a study of blood T cell repertoires in COVID-19. Study at large: T cells, B-cell-depleted T cells, or PBMCs supplied cDNA or gDNA.

The V gene end was trimmed by 6 bases and the J gene end by 5 bases; junction bases not matched to a gene: 8. The CDR3 has 15 residues. Germline V gene data show CDR1 as SNHLY and CDR2 as FYNNEI. Authors' analysis steps: Amplification from reference gene primers served as the basis for estimated nucleated cell counts. Assay: immunoSEQ multiplex PCR; the TCRdb copy retains only in-frame clones and omits some. V and J calls and clone size follow that table, whereas D and trimming were derived from the DNA. The sample carries around 170,000 clones, approximately 88% recorded once. Sequencing input: peripheral blood. J is TRBJ2-1 and V is TRBV2, with 9 positions matching TRBD2. The sequence derives from a man between 18 and 29 years old with active or convalescent COVID-19. The CDR3 reads CASRPLAGPDNEQFF. CDR3 nucleotide sequence: TGTGCCAGCAGACCCCTAGCGGGGCCTGACAATGAGCAGTTCTTC.